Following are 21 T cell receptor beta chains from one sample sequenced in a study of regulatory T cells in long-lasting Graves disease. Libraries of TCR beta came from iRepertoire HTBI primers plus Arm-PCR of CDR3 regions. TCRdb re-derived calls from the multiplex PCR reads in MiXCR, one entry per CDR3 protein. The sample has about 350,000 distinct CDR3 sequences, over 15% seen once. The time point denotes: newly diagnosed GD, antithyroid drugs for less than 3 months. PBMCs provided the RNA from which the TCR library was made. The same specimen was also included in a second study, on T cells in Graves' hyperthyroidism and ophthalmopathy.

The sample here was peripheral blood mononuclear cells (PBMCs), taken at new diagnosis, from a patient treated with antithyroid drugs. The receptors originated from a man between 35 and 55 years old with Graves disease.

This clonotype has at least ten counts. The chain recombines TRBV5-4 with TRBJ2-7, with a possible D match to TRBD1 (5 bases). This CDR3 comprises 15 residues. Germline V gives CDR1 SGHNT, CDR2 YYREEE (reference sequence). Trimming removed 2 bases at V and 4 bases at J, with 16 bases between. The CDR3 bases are TGTGCCAGCAGCTTCGTTTCAGGGTCCCCTTACGAGCAGTACTTC. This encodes CASSFVSGSPYEQYF.

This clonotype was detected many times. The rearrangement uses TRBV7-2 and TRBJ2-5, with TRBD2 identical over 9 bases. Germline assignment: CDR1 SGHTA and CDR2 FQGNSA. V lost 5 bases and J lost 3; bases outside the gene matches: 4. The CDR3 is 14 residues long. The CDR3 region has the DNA TGTGCCAGCAGCCGGCGGGGGGGGGAAGAGACCCAGTACTTC. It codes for CASSRRGGEETQYF.

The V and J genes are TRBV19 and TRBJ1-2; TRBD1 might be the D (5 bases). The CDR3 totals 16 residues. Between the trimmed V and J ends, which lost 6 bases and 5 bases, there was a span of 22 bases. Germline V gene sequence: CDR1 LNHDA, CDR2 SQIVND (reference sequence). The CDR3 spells CASSYARQRDVYGYTF. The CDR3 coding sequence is TGTGCCAGTAGCTATGCGCGACAGCGAGACGTGTATGGCTACACCTTC.

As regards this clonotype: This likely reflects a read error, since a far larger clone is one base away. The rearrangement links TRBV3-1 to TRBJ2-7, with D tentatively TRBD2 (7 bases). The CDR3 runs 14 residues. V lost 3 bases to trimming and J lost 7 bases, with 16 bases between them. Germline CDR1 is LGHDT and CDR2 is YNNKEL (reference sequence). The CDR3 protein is CASSHRGGYNEQYF. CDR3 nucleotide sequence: TGTGCCAGCAGCCACAGGGGAGGGTACAATGAGCAGTACTTC.

The CDR3 bases are TGCAGCGTCCTTCAGACAGGCTCACCCCTCCACTTT. It is translated as CSVLQTGSPLHF. The chain couples TRBV29-1 to TRBJ1-6, with D perhaps matching TRBD1 (6 bases). Germline values: CDR1 SQVTM, CDR2 ANQGSEA. V lost 6 bases and J lost 10, with 13 bases in between. The CDR3 contains 12 residues.

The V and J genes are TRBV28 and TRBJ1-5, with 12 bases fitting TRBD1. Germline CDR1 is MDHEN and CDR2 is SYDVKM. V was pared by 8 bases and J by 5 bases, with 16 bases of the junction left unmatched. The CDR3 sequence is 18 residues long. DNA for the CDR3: TGTGCCAGCCAGAACCCCAAAATGGGGACAGGGGGCGATCAGCCCCAGCATTTT. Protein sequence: CASQNPKMGTGGDQPQHF.

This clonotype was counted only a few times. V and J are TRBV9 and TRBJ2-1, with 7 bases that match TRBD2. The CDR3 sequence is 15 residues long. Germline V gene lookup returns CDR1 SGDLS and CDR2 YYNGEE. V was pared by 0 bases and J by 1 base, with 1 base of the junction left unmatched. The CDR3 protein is CASSVGAGSYNEQFF. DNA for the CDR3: TGTGCCAGCAGCGTAGGAGCGGGGTCCTACAATGAGCAGTTCTTC.

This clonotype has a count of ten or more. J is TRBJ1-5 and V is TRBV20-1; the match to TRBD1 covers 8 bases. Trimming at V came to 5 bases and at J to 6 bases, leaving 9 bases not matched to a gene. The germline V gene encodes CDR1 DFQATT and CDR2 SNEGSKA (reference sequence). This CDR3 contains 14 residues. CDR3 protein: CSARDRSRLQPQHF. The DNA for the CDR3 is TGCAGTGCTCGGGACAGGAGTCGACTTCAGCCCCAGCATTTT.

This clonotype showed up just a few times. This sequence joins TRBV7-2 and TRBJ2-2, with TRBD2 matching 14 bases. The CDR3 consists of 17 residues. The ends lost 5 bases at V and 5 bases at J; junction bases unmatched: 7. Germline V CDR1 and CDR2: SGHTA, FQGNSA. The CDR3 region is CASSQKTSGGATGELFF. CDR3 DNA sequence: TGTGCCAGCAGCCAAAAGACTAGCGGGGGGGCAACCGGGGAGCTGTTTTTT.

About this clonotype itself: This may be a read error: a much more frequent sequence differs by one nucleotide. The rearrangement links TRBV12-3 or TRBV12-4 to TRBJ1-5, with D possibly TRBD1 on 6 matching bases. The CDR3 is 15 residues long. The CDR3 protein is CAGSLRGVRNQPQHF. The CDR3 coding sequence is TGTGCCGGCAGTTTGAGGGGGGTCCGCAATCAGCCCCAGCATTTT.

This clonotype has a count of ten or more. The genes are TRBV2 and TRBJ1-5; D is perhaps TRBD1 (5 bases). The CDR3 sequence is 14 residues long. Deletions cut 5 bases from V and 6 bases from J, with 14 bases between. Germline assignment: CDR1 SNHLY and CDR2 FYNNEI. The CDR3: CASSSATASQPQHF. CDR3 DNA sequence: TGTGCCAGCAGTTCAGCGACAGCAAGTCAGCCCCAGCATTTT.

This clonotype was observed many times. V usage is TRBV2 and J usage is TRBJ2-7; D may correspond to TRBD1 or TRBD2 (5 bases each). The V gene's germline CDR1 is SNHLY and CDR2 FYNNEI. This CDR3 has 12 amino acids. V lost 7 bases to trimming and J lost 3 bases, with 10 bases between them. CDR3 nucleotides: TGTGCCAGCACCGGGACCCGCTACGAGCAGTACTTC. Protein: CASTGTRYEQYF.

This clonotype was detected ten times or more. The CDR3 is CASSLQTGTQPQHF. CDR3 in DNA: TGTGCCAGCAGCCTGCAGACAGGGACTCAGCCCCAGCATTTT. This chain joins TRBV7-2 and TRBJ1-5; TRBD1 aligns across 7 bases. Germline V CDR1 and CDR2: SGHTA, FQGNSA. Germline trimming cut 5 bases from V and 6 bases from J; bases unmatched to any gene: 7. This CDR3 spans 14 amino acids.

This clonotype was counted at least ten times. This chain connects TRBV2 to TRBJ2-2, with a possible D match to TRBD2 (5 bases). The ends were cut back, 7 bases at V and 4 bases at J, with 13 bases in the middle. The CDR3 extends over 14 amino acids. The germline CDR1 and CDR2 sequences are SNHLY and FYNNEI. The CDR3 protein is CASKGDARTGELFF. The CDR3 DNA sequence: TGTGCCAGCAAGGGAGACGCTCGCACCGGGGAGCTGTTTTTT.

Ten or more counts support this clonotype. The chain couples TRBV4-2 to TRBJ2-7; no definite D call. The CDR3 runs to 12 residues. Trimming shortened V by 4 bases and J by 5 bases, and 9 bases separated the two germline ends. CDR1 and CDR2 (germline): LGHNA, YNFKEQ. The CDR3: CASSPNFHEQYF. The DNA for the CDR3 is TGTGCCAGCAGCCCTAACTTCCACGAGCAGTACTTC.

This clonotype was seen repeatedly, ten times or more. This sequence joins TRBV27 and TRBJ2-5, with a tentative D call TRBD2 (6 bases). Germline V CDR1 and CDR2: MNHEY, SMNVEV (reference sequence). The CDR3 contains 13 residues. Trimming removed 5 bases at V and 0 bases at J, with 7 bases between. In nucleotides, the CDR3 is TGTGCCAGCAGTCGGGAGTACCAAGAGACCCAGTACTTC. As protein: CASSREYQETQYF.

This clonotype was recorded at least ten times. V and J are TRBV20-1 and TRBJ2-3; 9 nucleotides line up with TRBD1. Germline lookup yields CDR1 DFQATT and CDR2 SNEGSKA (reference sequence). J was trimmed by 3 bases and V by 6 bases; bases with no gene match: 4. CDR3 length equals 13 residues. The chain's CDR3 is CSAGQGQTDTQYF. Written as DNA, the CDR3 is TGCAGTGCCGGACAGGGGCAGACAGATACGCAGTATTTT.

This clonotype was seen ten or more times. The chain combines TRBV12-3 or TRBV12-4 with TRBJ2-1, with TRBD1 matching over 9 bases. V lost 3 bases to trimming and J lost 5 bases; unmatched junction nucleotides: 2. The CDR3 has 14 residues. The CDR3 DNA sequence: TGTGCCAGCAGTTTCGGGACAGGGAACAATGAGCAGTTCTTC. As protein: CASSFGTGNNEQFF.

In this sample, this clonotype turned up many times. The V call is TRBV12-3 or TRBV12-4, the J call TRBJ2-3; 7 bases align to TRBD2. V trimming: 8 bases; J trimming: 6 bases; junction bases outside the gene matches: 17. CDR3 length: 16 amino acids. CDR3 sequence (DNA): TGTGCCAGCGGATTATGGACTACCCGGGGGGTTGATACGCAGTATTTT. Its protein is CASGLWTTRGVDTQYF.

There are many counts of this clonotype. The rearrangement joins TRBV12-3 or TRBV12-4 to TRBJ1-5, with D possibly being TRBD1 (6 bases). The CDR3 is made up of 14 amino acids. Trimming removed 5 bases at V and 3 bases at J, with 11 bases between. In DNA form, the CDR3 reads TGTGCCAGCAGTCCTAGGACAGTCAATCAGCCCCAGCATTTT. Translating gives CASSPRTVNQPQHF.

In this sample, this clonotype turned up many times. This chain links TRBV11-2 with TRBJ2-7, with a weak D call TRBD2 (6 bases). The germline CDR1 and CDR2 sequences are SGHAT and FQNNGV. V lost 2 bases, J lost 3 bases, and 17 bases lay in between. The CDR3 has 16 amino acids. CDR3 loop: CASSLITGMGGYEQYF. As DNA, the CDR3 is TGTGCCAGCAGCTTAATTACTGGAATGGGGGGCTACGAGCAGTACTTC.